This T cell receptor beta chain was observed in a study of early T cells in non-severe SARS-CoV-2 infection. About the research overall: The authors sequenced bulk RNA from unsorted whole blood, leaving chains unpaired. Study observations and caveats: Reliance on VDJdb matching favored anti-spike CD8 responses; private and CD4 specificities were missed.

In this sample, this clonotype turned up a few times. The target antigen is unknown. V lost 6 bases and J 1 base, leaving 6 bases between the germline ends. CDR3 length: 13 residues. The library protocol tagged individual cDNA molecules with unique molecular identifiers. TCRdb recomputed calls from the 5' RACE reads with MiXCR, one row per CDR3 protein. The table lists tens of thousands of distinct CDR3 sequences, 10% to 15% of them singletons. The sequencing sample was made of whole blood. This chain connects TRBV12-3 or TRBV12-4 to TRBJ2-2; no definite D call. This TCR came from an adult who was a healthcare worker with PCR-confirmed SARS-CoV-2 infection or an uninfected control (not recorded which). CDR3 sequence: CASRNKNTGELFF. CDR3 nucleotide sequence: TGTGCCAGCAGGAACAAGAACACCGGGGAGCTGTTTTTT.